These 30 T cell receptor beta chains share one sample of origin, sequenced in a study of human T cells and chemical hapten exposure. TCRdb processed the RACE reads anew with MiXCR; each CDR3 protein has one entry. Altogether a few hundred thousand distinct CDR3 sequences are present, about 6% being singletons, with the ten largest covering about 5.4%. The time point was: patch test 2, 6 weeks after DPC sensitization. The treatment is: therapeutic diphenylcyclopropenone sensitization with weekly scalp DPC. Source: whole blood, taken in connection with sensitization to the hapten diphenylcyclopropenone (DPC). These TCRs come from a woman younger than 30 with alopecia areata. Some clones in this sample may be carry-over from other donors' samples.

This clonotype has just a few counts. This sequence joins TRBV2 and TRBJ2-5, with D maybe TRBD1 (6 bases). In germline, CDR1 is SNHLY, CDR2 FYNNEI. This CDR3 is 12 amino acids long. V lost 2 bases, J lost 9 bases, and 10 bases lay in between. The DNA for the CDR3 is TGTGCCAGCAGTGAAAGGACAGCGGCCCAGTACTTC. Protein product: CASSERTAAQYF. The full variable domain, completed using reference TRBV2 and TRBJ2-5, is EPEVTQTPSHQVTQMGQEVILRCVPISNHLYFYWYRQILGQKVEFLVSFYNNEISEKSEIFDDQFSVERPDGSNFTLKIRSTKLEDSAMYFCASSERTAAQYFGPGTRLLVL.

V is TRBV6-5 and J is TRBJ2-2; D might be TRBD1 (5 bases). This CDR3 has 13 amino acids. Per germline, CDR1 MNHEY and CDR2 SVGAGI. Trimming took 5 bases from V and 5 from J, leaving 9 bases between them. The CDR3 spells CASSRGSTGELFF. The DNA of the CDR3 is TGTGCCAGCAGTAGGGGTAGTACCGGGGAGCTGTTTTTT.

The chain links TRBV9 to TRBJ2-3; no definite D call. Germline CDR1 reads SGDLS; CDR2 reads YYNGEE. With 2 bases removed from V and 1 base from J, the gap between germline ends came to 11 bases. The CDR3 has 15 amino acids. As DNA, the CDR3 is TGTGCCAGCAGCGTGGACGGAAGAGGCACAGATACGCAGTATTTT. Translated, it gives CASSVDGRGTDTQYF.

This clonotype was observed many times. This chain joins TRBV7-9 and TRBJ1-1, with no clear D. V gave up 4 bases and J gave up 4 bases, with 25 bases separating them. The CDR3 sequence is 18 residues long. Germline V gives CDR1 SEHNR, CDR2 FQNEAQ (reference sequence). The CDR3 DNA follows: TGTGCCAGCAGCTCCACCTTAGACGGGTCCTTTCCCCCCACTGAAGCTTTCTTT. Its protein is CASSSTLDGSFPPTEAFF.

V is TRBV4-1 and J is TRBJ2-7; D assignment may be TRBD1 or TRBD2 (6 bases each). This CDR3 region has 15 residues. CDR1 and CDR2 from the germline V gene are MGHRA and YSYEKL. Trimming stripped 0 bases from V and 7 bases from J, with 16 bases between. CDR3 amino acids: CASSQDLPGANEQYF. CDR3 coding DNA: TGCGCCAGCAGCCAAGATCTACCGGGGGCAAATGAGCAGTACTTC.

The J gene is TRBJ2-5, the V gene TRBV9; D may be TRBD2 (7 bases). Germline CDR1 is SGDLS and CDR2 is YYNGEE. This CDR3 is 15 amino acids long. V was pared by 6 bases and J by 4 bases, with 19 bases between. In DNA, the CDR3 is TGTGCCAGCAACGCCCCGAGGGGGGGCGCAGAGACCCAGTACTTC. It is translated as CASNAPRGGAETQYF.

This clonotype was picked up a small number of times. The chain couples TRBV20-1 to TRBJ2-7, with no clear D. V shed 6 bases and J shed 1 base, with 7 bases lying between them. The germline V gene has CDR1 DFQATT and CDR2 SNEGSKA (reference sequence). The CDR3 covers 11 residues. CDR3 in amino acids: CSAQFSYEQYF. DNA of the CDR3: TGCAGTGCCCAGTTTTCCTACGAGCAGTACTTC.

The V call is TRBV28, the J call TRBJ2-3; a weak D match, TRBD1 (5 bases). CDR1 is MDHEN, CDR2 SYDVKM, per germline. Trimming pared 9 bases from V and 0 bases from J, leaving 10 bases between. This CDR3 is built from 13 residues. The CDR3 reads CASRTGSTDTQYF. The CDR3 nucleotides read TGTGCCAGTAGAACAGGCAGCACAGATACGCAGTATTTT.

This clonotype was seen many times. The V and J genes are TRBV3-1 and TRBJ1-1; D is perhaps TRBD1 (6 bases). V was trimmed by 5 bases and J by 3 bases, leaving 13 bases between them. CDR3 length equals 14 residues. Germline CDR1 reads LGHDT; CDR2 reads YNNKEL (reference sequence). CDR3 sequence (DNA): TGTGCCAGCAGCTACCGGGACACCCACACTGAAGCTTTCTTT. Translation gives CASSYRDTHTEAFF.

This clonotype has more than one count but fewer than ten. The CDR3 loop is CASSLGGRSTDTQYF. The CDR3 nucleotides read TGCGCCAGCAGCTTGGGAGGAAGAAGCACAGATACGCAGTATTTT. This sequence joins TRBV5-1 and TRBJ2-3, with unresolved D. Trimming removed 0 bases at V and 0 bases at J, with 8 bases between. This CDR3 is 15 amino acids long. CDR1 is SGHRS, CDR2 YFSETQ, per germline.

This clonotype was detected many times. The chain employs TRBV7-9 and TRBJ2-7; D possibly uses TRBD1 or TRBD2 (5 bases each). The CDR3 has 16 residues. Germline V gene sequence: CDR1 SEHNR, CDR2 FQNEAQ (reference sequence). The V end lost 4 bases, the J end lost 2 bases, and 18 bases lay between the germline ends. The CDR3 reads CASSSRDPRRAYEQYF. CDR3 sequence (DNA): TGTGCCAGCAGCTCCCGGGACCCGAGAAGGGCCTACGAGCAGTACTTC.

CDR3 protein: CASSSDSWGIQYF. The CDR3 DNA follows: TGTGCCAGCAGCTCGGACAGTTGGGGCATTCAGTACTTC. This chain joins TRBV7-2 and TRBJ2-4; maybe TRBD1 (6 bases). CDR1 SGHTA and CDR2 FQGNSA come from the germline V gene. Trimming took off 4 bases at V and 9 bases at J, with 13 bases between the two ends. This CDR3 comprises 13 residues.

The chain combines TRBV20-1 with TRBJ2-3, with TRBD2 identical over 8 bases. The CDR3 has 12 residues. The germline CDR1 and CDR2 sequences are DFQATT and SNEGSKA (reference sequence). Trimming cost V 5 bases and J 6 bases; bases outside gene matches: 4. The CDR3 nucleotides read TGCAGTGCTCCGGGGGGGGAGGATACGCAGTATTTT. This encodes CSAPGGEDTQYF.

This clonotype was seen a few times. This chain's CDR3 is CASSWRQSEAFF. CDR3 DNA sequence: TGCGCCAGCAGCTGGAGACAGAGTGAAGCTTTCTTT. The chain uses TRBV5-1 and TRBJ1-1, with a possible D match to TRBD1 (5 bases). CDR1 is SGHRS and CDR2 is YFSETQ in the germline V gene. This CDR3 has 12 amino acids. Trimming stripped 3 bases from V and 7 bases from J, with 10 bases between.

This clonotype was counted many times. V and J are TRBV3-1 and TRBJ1-1; 7 bases fit TRBD1. Germline CDR1 LGHDT, CDR2 YNNKEL (reference sequence). There are 13 residues in the CDR3. J was trimmed by 7 bases and V by 0 bases; bases with no gene match: 2. The CDR3 reads CASSQDRDSEAFF. CDR3 DNA: TGTGCCAGCAGCCAAGATAGGGACAGTGAAGCTTTCTTT. The complete variable domain, with remaining parts taken from reference TRBV3-1 and TRBJ1-1, reads DTAVSQTPKYLVTQMGNDKSIKCEQNLGHDTMYWYKQDSKKFLKIMFSYNNKELIINETVPNRFSPKSPDKAHLNLHINSLELGDSAVYFCASSQDRDSEAFFGQGTRLTVV.

V and J are TRBV2 and TRBJ1-5; D gene ambiguous. The V gene lost 6 bases and the J gene lost 7 bases, with 10 bases spanning the gap. The CDR3 extends over 12 amino acids. From germline, CDR1 is SNHLY and CDR2 FYNNEI. The CDR3 sequence is CASRGLKQPQHF. The CDR3 DNA sequence: TGTGCCAGCAGGGGGTTGAAGCAGCCCCAGCATTTT.

This clonotype was observed at least ten times. The chain carries TRBV5-4 and TRBJ1-2, with D maybe TRBD1 (5 bases). CDR3 length: 16 amino acids. Looked up from germline, CDR1 is SGHNT and CDR2 is YYREEE (reference sequence). V was trimmed by 3 bases and J by 4 bases, leaving 19 bases between them. The CDR3 nucleotides are TGTGCCAGCAGCTCGGGGCGTACGGGAGAAATCTATGGCTACACCTTC. It codes for CASSSGRTGEIYGYTF.

This clonotype was detected ten times or more. The chain couples TRBV5-1 to TRBJ2-5, with D possibly TRBD2 on 6 matching bases. The CDR3 consists of 14 residues. The germline V gene encodes CDR1 SGHRS and CDR2 YFSETQ. V was pared by 3 bases and J by 4 bases, with 13 bases between. Here the CDR3 reads CASSSGTAAETQYF. CDR3 sequence (DNA): TGCGCCAGCAGCTCTGGGACTGCTGCAGAGACCCAGTACTTC.

This chain connects TRBV20-1 to TRBJ2-5; either TRBD1 or TRBD2 may fit D (6 bases each). The length of the CDR3 is 13 residues. CDR1 and CDR2 (germline): DFQATT, SNEGSKA (reference sequence). Trimming removed 2 bases from V and 4 bases from J, with 11 bases in between. The CDR3 protein is CSARKGGAETQYF. The DNA for the CDR3 is TGCAGTGCTAGAAAGGGGGGCGCAGAGACCCAGTACTTC.

In this sample, this clonotype turned up a few times. The chain is built from TRBV7-8 and TRBJ1-2, with 10 bases that match TRBD1. Unmatched junction bases numbered 7, after V lost 2 bases and J lost 4 bases. The CDR3 consists of 16 residues. Germline values: CDR1 SGHVS, CDR2 FQNEAQ. CDR3 residues: CASSLHGTGDGYGYTF. For the CDR3, the DNA is TGTGCCAGCAGCTTACATGGGACAGGGGATGGCTATGGCTACACCTTC.

This sequence joins TRBV11-2 and TRBJ2-5; D perhaps matches TRBD2 (6 bases). Germline-derived CDR1 and CDR2 are SGHAT and FQNNGV. The ends were cut back, 0 bases at V and 2 bases at J, with 10 bases in the middle. The CDR3 is 15 residues long. DNA for the CDR3: TGTGCCAGCAGCTTAGAGGTAGCGGCTCAAGAGACCCAGTACTTC. It is translated as CASSLEVAAQETQYF.

This chain joins TRBV12-3 or TRBV12-4 and TRBJ2-1, with no clear D. This CDR3 is 15 amino acids long. Trimming took 2 bases from V and 7 from J, leaving 15 bases between them. CDR3 in DNA: TGTGCCAGCAGTTTAAGTCCAATCCAAGAGAATGAGCAGTTCTTC. Protein: CASSLSPIQENEQFF.

A few counts support this clonotype. V and J are TRBV6-2 or TRBV6-3 and TRBJ1-6, with TRBD1 matching over 8 bases. This CDR3 is 15 amino acids long. Germline V CDR1 and CDR2: MNHEY, SVGEGT. After removal of 8 bases from V and 2 bases from J, the junction contained 5 bases not matched to a gene. The CDR3 loop is CASAEQGAYNSPLHF. CDR3 coding DNA: TGTGCCAGCGCCGAACAGGGGGCCTATAATTCACCCCTCCACTTT.

The chain joins TRBV7-2 to TRBJ1-3, with D unclear. The CDR3 runs 15 residues. CDR1 SGHTA and CDR2 FQGNSA come from the germline V gene. V lost 5 bases and J lost 2, with 13 bases in between. The CDR3 nucleotides read TGTGCCAGCAGCCCAACAGCAAACCCTGGAAACACCATATATTTT. Translation: CASSPTANPGNTIYF. The full variable domain, with the rest looked up from reference TRBV7-2 and TRBJ1-3, is GAGVSQSPSNKVTEKGKDVELRCDPISGHTALYWYRQSLGQGLEFLIYFQGNSAPDKSGLPSDRFSAERTGGSVSTLTIQRTQQEDSAVYLCASSPTANPGNTIYFGEGSWLTVV.

The chain uses TRBV5-1 and TRBJ2-2; no firm D call. The CDR3 consists of 15 residues. Looked up from germline, CDR1 is SGHRS and CDR2 is YFSETQ. With 2 bases removed from V and 6 bases from J, the gap between germline ends came to 14 bases. CDR3 region: CASSFEGQFAGELFF. The CDR3 DNA reads as TGCGCCAGCAGCTTCGAAGGGCAGTTCGCCGGGGAGCTGTTTTTT.

In this sample, this clonotype turned up many times. This chain links TRBV11-3 with TRBJ1-1, with TRBD1 as a possible D gene (5 bases). Trimming stripped 5 bases from V and 9 bases from J, with 19 bases between. Germline V gene lookup returns CDR1 SGHNT and CDR2 YENEEA. The CDR3 length is 14 residues. The CDR3 region is CASSESSGGEKAFF. CDR3 DNA: TGTGCCAGCAGCGAATCTAGCGGGGGAGAGAAAGCTTTCTTT.

At least ten counts were recorded for this clonotype. The chain has TRBV7-8 and TRBJ1-4, with D perhaps matching TRBD1 (5 bases). The CDR3 covers 16 residues. The V and J ends lost 4 bases and 4 bases respectively, with 16 bases between them. The germline CDR1 and CDR2 sequences are SGHVS and FQNEAQ. The CDR3 protein is CASSSRDRGFNEKLFF. In nucleotides, the CDR3 is TGTGCCAGCAGCTCCCGGGATAGGGGTTTTAATGAAAAACTGTTTTTT.

V and J are TRBV18 and TRBJ1-1, with 9 bases matching TRBD1. Germline V gives CDR1 KGHSH, CDR2 LQKENI. The trim removed 3 bases at V and 4 bases at J, leaving 6 bases unmatched. This CDR3 region has 15 residues. In nucleotides, the CDR3 is TGTGCCAGCTCACCTCGGACAGGGGCGGGCACTGAAGCTTTCTTT. Translating it yields CASSPRTGAGTEAFF. The entire variable domain, with the rest obtained from reference TRBV18 and TRBJ1-1, is as follows: NAGVMQNPRHLVRRRGQEARLRCSPMKGHSHVYWYRQLPEEGLKFMVYLQKENIIDESGMPKERFSAEFPKEGPSILRIQQVVRGDSAAYFCASSPRTGAGTEAFFGQGTRLTVV.

The V and J genes are TRBV12-5 and TRBJ1-5; D is uncertain. The V gene's germline CDR1 is LGHNT and CDR2 FRNRAP. Deletions cut 5 bases from V and 0 bases from J, with 14 bases between. This CDR3 has 16 amino acids. CDR3 in DNA: TGTGCTAGTGGTCCCGCGGAGCCTTATAGCAATCAGCCCCAGCATTTT. Translation gives CASGPAEPYSNQPQHF.

In its sample, this clonotype was seen a few times. The J gene is TRBJ2-3, the V gene TRBV18; no clear D. Germline loops: CDR1 KGHSH, CDR2 LQKENI. V was trimmed by 2 bases and J by 2 bases, leaving 5 bases between them. The CDR3 extends over 13 amino acids. Here the CDR3 reads CASSPSNTDTQYF. The CDR3 DNA reads as TGTGCCAGCTCACCATCGAACACAGATACGCAGTATTTT.